This T cell receptor beta chain was sequenced for a study of CXCR3-negative and CXCR3-positive naive CD8 T cells. Study-wide findings and caveats: Higher TRB CDR3 hydrophobicity marked CXCR3-positive naive cells relative to CXCR3-negative naive cells.

The TRB libraries of cDNA were built by UMI-labeled 5' RACE. TCRdb re-called the 5' RACE reads and shows each CDR3 protein once, DNA omitted. Its listing shows about 150,000 distinct CDR3 sequences. On this clonotype: Its antigen is unidentified.

Germline-derived CDR1 and CDR2 are MGHRA and YSYEKL. The CDR3 sequence is 15 residues long. J is TRBJ2-6 and V is TRBV4-1; the D call from TCRdb, TRBD1, cannot be confirmed without DNA. The source is a human donor in good health. Some clones in this sample may be carry-over from other donors' samples. The sample comprised naive CXCR3+ CD8+ T cells from blood. Subset denoted: CD45RO-CCR7+CD27+CD95- naive CD8+ T cells expressing CXCR3 (TNR3+). CDR3 region: CASSRVQGNPNVLTF.